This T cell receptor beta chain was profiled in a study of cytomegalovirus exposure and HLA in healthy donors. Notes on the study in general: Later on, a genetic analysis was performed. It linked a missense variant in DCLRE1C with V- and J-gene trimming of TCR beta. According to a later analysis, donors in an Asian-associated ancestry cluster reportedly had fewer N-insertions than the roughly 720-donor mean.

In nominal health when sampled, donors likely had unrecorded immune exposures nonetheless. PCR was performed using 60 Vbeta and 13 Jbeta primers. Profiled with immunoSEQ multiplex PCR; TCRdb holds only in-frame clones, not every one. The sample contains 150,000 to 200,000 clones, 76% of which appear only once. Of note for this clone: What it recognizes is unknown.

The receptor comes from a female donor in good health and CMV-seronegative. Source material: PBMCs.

CDR3 loop: CSVEVQGEFTEAFF. DNA of the CDR3: TGCAGCGTTGAAGTACAGGGGGAATTCACTGAAGCTTTCTTT. The gene calls are TRBV29-1 and TRBJ1-1; 8 bases fit TRBD1. The germline V gene has CDR1 SQVTM and CDR2 ANQGSEA. The CDR3 has 14 residues. Trimming took 1 base from V and 4 from J; bases not matched to a gene: 5.